This T cell receptor (beta chain) was documented in a study of response to subunit inactivated influenza vaccine. Study-wide points: There was a suggestion from the authors that each seasonal influenza vaccination recruits few new T cells.

Via MiXCR, TCRdb re-called the RT-PCR reads, giving one row per CDR3 protein. The repertoire includes about 620,000 distinct CDR3 sequences, roughly 10% of them detected once, and around 9.6% sits in the top ten. Trimming stripped 4 bases from V and 1 base from J, with 8 bases between. The germline V gene has CDR1 SGDLS and CDR2 YYNGEE. The CDR3 length is 13 residues. This clonotype was observed a few times. Its target is not known. The sequence derives from a man aged 50 to 60 who received an inactivated influenza vaccine. The rearrangement links TRBV9 to TRBJ1-1; D remains ambiguous. The sample here was PBMCs from blood, taken on the day of vaccination. In DNA, the CDR3 is TGTGCCAGCAGCTGGCAGACGAACACTGAAGCTTTCTTT. Translation gives CASSWQTNTEAFF.